A single T cell receptor (beta chain) is shown here with its context. The antigen remains undetermined. These data belong to a study of T cell responses to AZD1222 COVID-19 vaccine. The ends were cut back, 0 bases at V and 4 bases at J, with 4 bases in the middle. The CDR3 is 13 residues long. Germline V gene data show CDR1 as SGHVS and CDR2 as FQNEAQ. The study's findings and limits: There were vaccine-associated CD4 TCRs across spike, dominant at 160-218 and 743-854. Among the donors, most were white British and more were female, and clonal diversity was possibly underestimated.

Assay used: immunoSEQ multiplex PCR; TCRdb lists only in-frame clones, some missing. The sample records approximately 160,000 clones, about 91% being singletons. The origin of this receptor is an adult in good health. The sample was peripheral blood, taken on day 0 of AZD1222 vaccination. The J gene is TRBJ1-3, the V gene TRBV7-8, with D hard to call. This CDR3 reads CASSLATGNTIYF. In DNA, the CDR3 is TGTGCCAGCAGCTTAGCTACGGGAAACACCATATATTTT. Together with reference TRBV7-8 and TRBJ1-3, the CDR3 gives the full variable domain: GAGVSQSPRYKVAKRGQDVALRCDPISGHVSLFWYQQALGQGPEFLTYFQNEAQLDKSGLPSDRFFAERPEGSVSTLKIQRTQQEDSAVYLCASSLATGNTIYFGEGSWLTVV.